This T cell receptor beta chain was sequenced during a study of T cell changes during pregnancy in multiple sclerosis. TCRdb's table, derived via immunoSEQ multiplex PCR, lists solely in-frame clones and lacks some. The table lists 30,000 to 35,000 clones, roughly nine tenths of them singletons. Looked up from germline, CDR1 is SGHVS and CDR2 is FQNEAQ. The germline V and J ends were trimmed by 5 bases and 3 bases, with 11 bases remaining between them. The CDR3 spans 14 residues. This TCR came from a female donor with multiple sclerosis, enrolled in a pregnancy study. Sequencing used CD8+ T cells from peripheral blood mononuclear cells, obtained before pregnancy. The chain uses TRBV7-8 and TRBJ1-5; a possible D gene is TRBD1 (6 bases). The CDR3, as DNA: TGTGCCAGCAGCGACCGGGACAACAATCAGCCCCAGCATTTT. It encodes CASSDRDNNQPQHF. The full variable domain, with the rest looked up from reference TRBV7-8 and TRBJ1-5, is GAGVSQSPRYKVAKRGQDVALRCDPISGHVSLFWYQQALGQGPEFLTYFQNEAQLDKSGLPSDRFFAERPEGSVSTLKIQRTQQEDSAVYLCASSDRDNNQPQHFGDGTRLSIL.